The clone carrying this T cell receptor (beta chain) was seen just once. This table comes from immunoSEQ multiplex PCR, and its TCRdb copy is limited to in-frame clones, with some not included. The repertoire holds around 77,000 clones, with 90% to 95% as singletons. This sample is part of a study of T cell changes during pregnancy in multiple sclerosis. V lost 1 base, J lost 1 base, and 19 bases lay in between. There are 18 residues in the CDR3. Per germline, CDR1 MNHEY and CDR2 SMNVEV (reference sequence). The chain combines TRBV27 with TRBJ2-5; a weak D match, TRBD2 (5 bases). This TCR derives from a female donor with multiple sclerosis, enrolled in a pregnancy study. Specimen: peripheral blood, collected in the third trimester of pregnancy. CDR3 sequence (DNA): TGTGCCAGCAGTTTATATTATCCCGACCCGGGGAGCCAAGAGACCCAGTACTTC. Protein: CASSLYYPDPGSQETQYF.